Each of the 15 T cell receptor beta chains below was sequenced from the same sample in a study of cytomegalovirus exposure and HLA in healthy donors. A multiplex PCR was run with 60 Vbeta primers and 13 Jbeta primers. The repertoire was sequenced with immunoSEQ multiplex PCR; TCRdb's copy has only in-frame clones and lacks some. The sample includes under 250,000 clones, 70% to 80% of them seen just once. Input material: PBMCs. These receptors originate from a man aged 25-40 years in good health and CMV-seronegative.

The chain links TRBV14 to TRBJ2-5; D is unclear. Trimming took 0 bases from V and 5 from J, leaving 13 bases between them. The CDR3 sequence is 15 residues long. Germline V lookup: CDR1 SGHDN, CDR2 FVKESK. The CDR3 DNA sequence: TGTGCCAGCAGCCAAGAACTGGGCAAATCCGAGACCCAGTACTTC. This encodes CASSQELGKSETQYF.

This clone has a handful of counts. CDR3 region: CASSETLGFREKLFF. CDR3 DNA sequence: TGTGCCAGCAGTGAAACGCTAGGATTTCGCGAAAAACTGTTTTTT. The genes are TRBV6-1 and TRBJ1-4, with D unresolved. Trimming took 2 bases from V and 8 from J, leaving 15 bases between them. This CDR3 is 15 amino acids long. Per the germline V gene, CDR1 is MNHNS and CDR2 is SASEGT.

V is TRBV10-1 and J is TRBJ2-1, with a tentative D call TRBD2 (6 bases). Germline CDR1 and CDR2: WNHNN and SYGVQD (reference sequence). V was pared by 6 bases and J by 10 bases, with 25 bases between. This CDR3 is built from 16 residues. DNA for the CDR3: TGCGCCAGCAGCACATCCGGGACTTCCTCCCGGGTGGAGCAGTTCTTC. Its translation is CASSTSGTSSRVEQFF.

This clone came up a few times. This chain uses TRBV5-6 with TRBJ1-2, with unresolved D. This CDR3 comprises 11 residues. V was pared by 0 bases and J by 8 bases, with 5 bases between. Germline V gene sequence: CDR1 SGHDT, CDR2 YYEEEE. In DNA form, the CDR3 reads TGTGCCAGCAGCTTGGAGCTAGGCTACACCTTC. It codes for CASSLELGYTF.

The gene calls are TRBV29-1 and TRBJ2-3; weak D call: TRBD2 (5 bases). Trimming cost V 0 bases and J 2 bases, with 15 bases left between them. Germline loops: CDR1 SQVTM, CDR2 ANQGSEA. The CDR3 extends over 16 amino acids. The CDR3 sequence: CSVEDLYSANTDTQYF. CDR3 DNA sequence: TGCAGCGTTGAAGATCTATATAGCGCAAACACAGATACGCAGTATTTT.

V is TRBV29-1 and J is TRBJ2-5; TRBD2 aligns across 10 bases. CDR3 length: 16 residues. The V gene's germline CDR1 is SQVTM and CDR2 ANQGSEA. The V and J ends lost 4 bases and 5 bases, in that order; junction bases with no gene match: 13. CDR3 nucleotides: TGCAGCGTTGGTCCCCCGGCTAGCGGGAGAGGGGAGACCCAGTACTTC. Residues: CSVGPPASGRGETQYF.

The rearrangement links TRBV9 to TRBJ1-1; D is unresolved. This CDR3 has 13 residues. V dropped 4 bases and J dropped 0 bases, with 7 bases sitting between them. Germline CDR1 reads SGDLS; CDR2 reads YYNGEE. The CDR3 bases are TGTGCCAGCAGCCCTCCGGTGAACACTGAAGCTTTCTTT. It codes for CASSPPVNTEAFF.

The chain employs TRBV7-9 and TRBJ1-5; D remains unclear. CDR1 and CDR2 from the germline V gene are SEHNR and FQNEAQ (reference sequence). V was pared by 3 bases and J by 6 bases, with 6 bases between. The CDR3 runs 12 residues. DNA for the CDR3: TGTGCCAGCAGCTTGGAGGGTCAGCCCCAGCATTTT. Translating gives CASSLEGQPQHF. Full variable domain (outside the CDR3, taken from reference TRBV7-9 and TRBJ1-5): DTGVSQNPRHKITKRGQNVTFRCDPISEHNRLYWYRQTLGQGPEFLTYFQNEAQLEKSRLLSDRFSAERPKGSFSTLEIQRTEQGDSAMYLCASSLEGQPQHFGDGTRLSIL.

The chain employs TRBV23-1 and TRBJ1-1, with 7 positions matching TRBD1. TRBV23-1 is flagged as an ORF with uncertain function. Germline trimming cut 4 bases from V and 5 bases from J; bases unmatched to any gene: 13. This CDR3 contains 16 residues. Written as DNA, the CDR3 is TGCGCCAGCAGTCGACAAGCAAGGACAGGCGAAACTGAAGCTTTCTTT. It encodes CASSRQARTGETEAFF.

This clone came up a few times. CDR3 amino acids: CASSSAGGPNEQFF. The CDR3 DNA follows: TGTGCCAGCAGCTCGGCGGGAGGGCCTAATGAGCAGTTCTTC. The rearrangement links TRBV7-3 to TRBJ2-1, with TRBD2 identical over 9 bases. CDR1 and CDR2 (germline): SGHTA, FQGTGA. This CDR3 has 14 amino acids. Germline trimming cut 4 bases from V and 7 bases from J; bases unmatched to any gene: 5.

A few counts support this clone. The V and J genes are TRBV7-6 and TRBJ2-5; 9 positions agree with TRBD1. Germline lookup yields CDR1 SGHVS and CDR2 FNYEAQ. J was trimmed by 5 bases and V by 5 bases; bases with no gene match: 6. The length of the CDR3 is 14 residues. CDR3 protein: CASSRTGGLETQYF. The CDR3, as DNA: TGTGCCAGCAGCCGAACAGGGGGCCTCGAGACCCAGTACTTC.

This clone has only one observation. The chain carries TRBV7-6 and TRBJ1-3, with D possibly matching TRBD1 (6 bases). The CDR3 consists of 15 residues. The germline V and J ends were trimmed by 0 bases and 7 bases, with 13 bases remaining between them. The germline V gene encodes CDR1 SGHVS and CDR2 FNYEAQ. The CDR3 loop is CASSLATGPRNTIYF. The CDR3, as DNA: TGTGCCAGCAGCTTAGCGACAGGCCCACGGAACACCATATATTTT.

The V call is TRBV7-2, the J call TRBJ2-7; no reliable D call. Germline CDR1 SGHTA, CDR2 FQGNSA. V dropped 3 bases and J dropped 2 bases, with 17 bases sitting between them. CDR3 length: 16 residues. CDR3 protein: CASSFVVPRGTYEQYF. The CDR3 coding sequence is TGTGCCAGCAGCTTTGTGGTCCCCCGCGGAACCTACGAGCAGTACTTC.

This clone has only a few counts. V and J are TRBV7-3 and TRBJ2-3; tentatively, D is TRBD1 (6 bases). The V end was cut by 2 bases, the J end by 1 base, with 10 bases between. This CDR3 contains 15 residues. Germline-derived CDR1 and CDR2 are SGHTA and FQGTGA. CDR3 DNA: TGTGCCAGCAGCTTACCCCGGACAGGCACAGATACGCAGTATTTT. It codes for CASSLPRTGTDTQYF.

The rearrangement links TRBV6-1 to TRBJ1-2; D is ambiguous. The ends were cut back, 3 bases at V and 4 bases at J, with 15 bases in the middle. The germline V gene has CDR1 MNHNS and CDR2 SASEGT. The CDR3 is 15 amino acids. DNA for the CDR3: TGTGCCAGCAGTGATTTAATCCGTACGGGCTATGGCTACACCTTC. Translation gives CASSDLIRTGYGYTF.